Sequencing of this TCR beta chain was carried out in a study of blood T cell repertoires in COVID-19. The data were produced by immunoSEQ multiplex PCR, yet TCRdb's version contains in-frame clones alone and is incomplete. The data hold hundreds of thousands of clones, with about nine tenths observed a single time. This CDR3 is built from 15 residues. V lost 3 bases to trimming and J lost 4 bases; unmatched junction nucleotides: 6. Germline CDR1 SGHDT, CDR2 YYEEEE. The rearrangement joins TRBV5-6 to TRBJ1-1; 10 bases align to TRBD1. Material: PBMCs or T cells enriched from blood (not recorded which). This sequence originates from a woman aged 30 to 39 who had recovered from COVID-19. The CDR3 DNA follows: TGTGCCAGCAGCTACGGACAGGGGGGGTTCACTGAAGCTTTCTTT. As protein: CASSYGQGGFTEAFF.